These 19 T cell receptor beta chains share one sample of origin, sequenced in a study of neurological immune-mediated disorders. TCRdb recomputed calls from the 5' RACE reads with MiXCR, one row per CDR3 protein. The sample includes tens of thousands of distinct CDR3 sequences, 25% of them seen just once. The sample comprised PBMCs. These receptors were taken from an older woman in good health.

A few counts support this clonotype. V usage is TRBV12-3 or TRBV12-4 and J usage is TRBJ1-5, with D perhaps matching TRBD1 (5 bases). This CDR3 has 15 amino acids. The V gene lost 3 bases and the J gene lost 0 bases, with 9 bases spanning the gap. Here the CDR3 DNA reads TGTGCCAGCAGTTTCGGGGGGTATAGCAATCAGCCCCAGCATTTT. It is translated as CASSFGGYSNQPQHF.

Turning to this clonotype: This may be a read error: a much more frequent sequence differs by one nucleotide. CDR3: CASSLFGSAGDLFF. CDR3 coding DNA: TGTGCCAGCAGTTTATTCGGGAGCGCAGGTGACCTGTTTTTT. The chain employs TRBV12-3 or TRBV12-4 and TRBJ1-4, with D unclear. With 2 bases removed from V and 14 bases from J, the gap between germline ends came to 18 bases. This CDR3 comprises 14 residues.

This clonotype appeared a few times. The chain joins TRBV7-8 to TRBJ2-7; D remains unclear. Germline CDR1 is SGHVS and CDR2 is FQNEAQ. This CDR3 has 15 residues. V lost 2 bases and J lost 2, with 13 bases in between. CDR3 protein: CASSLFGSRPYEQYF. The CDR3 nucleotides are TGTGCCAGCAGCTTATTTGGTTCGCGGCCCTACGAGCAGTACTTC.

This clonotype was found many times. This chain joins TRBV7-2 and TRBJ2-3; 9 bases match TRBD2. Germline V gene data show CDR1 as SGHTA and CDR2 as FQGNSA. Losses at the gene ends were 3 bases for V and 2 bases for J; bases not matched to a gene: 3. The CDR3 has 15 residues. CDR3 protein: CASSFGTSITDTQYF. CDR3 DNA: TGTGCCAGCAGCTTTGGGACTAGCATCACAGATACGCAGTATTTT.

Within the sample, this clonotype is large. The rearrangement joins TRBV20-1 to TRBJ1-6; TRBD1 is a possible D gene (6 bases). This CDR3 contains 14 residues. V lost 4 bases to trimming and J lost 7 bases, with 14 bases between them. From germline, CDR1 is DFQATT and CDR2 SNEGSKA (reference sequence). The CDR3 DNA reads as TGCAGTGCTAACCTCGGGGGCGAGAATTCACCCCTCCACTTT. The encoded protein is CSANLGGENSPLHF.

This clonotype was recorded many times. J is TRBJ2-1 and V is TRBV29-1; D may be TRBD1 (5 bases). Trimming shortened V by 8 bases and J by 8 bases, and 16 bases separated the two germline ends. The CDR3 totals 12 residues. From germline, CDR1 is SQVTM and CDR2 ANQGSEA. CDR3 sequence reads: CSYGYRGDEQFF. Here the CDR3 DNA reads TGCAGCTATGGGTATAGGGGCGATGAGCAGTTCTTC.

This clonotype is medium-sized within its sample. The chain couples TRBV7-9 to TRBJ2-7; 7 positions match TRBD1. Trimming removed 5 bases from V and 3 bases from J; junction bases left unmatched: 7. The CDR3 consists of 14 residues. CDR1 SEHNR and CDR2 FQNEAQ come from the germline V gene (reference sequence). CDR3 coding DNA: TGTGCCAGCAGCCCCCCCACAGGGGACTACGAGCAGTACTTC. Translating gives CASSPPTGDYEQYF.

This clonotype was detected ten times or more. The chain recombines TRBV7-8 with TRBJ1-3; D is perhaps TRBD1 (6 bases). CDR1 is SGHVS and CDR2 is FQNEAQ in the germline V gene. The V end lost 5 bases, the J end lost 4 bases, and 9 bases lay between the germline ends. The CDR3 has 13 residues. The CDR3 loop is CASSPGHGNTIYF. The DNA for the CDR3 is TGTGCCAGCAGCCCGGGACACGGAAACACCATATATTTT.

This chain uses TRBV5-1 with TRBJ1-2, with D uncertain. The CDR3 is 13 amino acids. V lost 1 base and J lost 3, with 7 bases in between. CDR1 is SGHRS, CDR2 YFSETQ, per germline. The CDR3 DNA reads TGCGCCAGCAGCTTGTCAGGCGACTATGGCTACACCTTC. Translation: CASSLSGDYGYTF.

This clonotype has ten or more counts. The chain has TRBV27 and TRBJ1-2, with D perhaps TRBD1 (5 bases). The CDR3 sequence is 13 residues long. V lost 6 bases and J lost 2, with 10 bases in between. Germline CDR1 reads MNHEY; CDR2 reads SMNVEV (reference sequence). CDR3 loop: CASSYDRNYGYTF. The CDR3 coding sequence is TGTGCCAGCAGCTATGACAGAAACTATGGCTACACCTTC.

The chain uses TRBV5-1 and TRBJ2-3; no reliable D call. CDR3 length equals 12 residues. V dropped 4 bases and J dropped 4 bases, with 7 bases sitting between them. Looked up from germline, CDR1 is SGHRS and CDR2 is YFSETQ. CDR3 nucleotide sequence: TGCGCCAGCAGCCTACCCTCAGATACGCAGTATTTT. Its protein product is CASSLPSDTQYF. Full variable domain (rest looked up from reference TRBV5-1 and TRBJ2-3): KAGVTQTPRYLIKTRGQQVTLSCSPISGHRSVSWYQQTPGQGLQFLFEYFSETQRNKGNFPGRFSGRQFSNSRSEMNVSTLELGDSALYLCASSLPSDTQYFGPGTRLTVL.

V is TRBV20-1 and J is TRBJ2-5; TRBD1 aligns across 9 bases. This CDR3 is built from 14 residues. V lost 3 bases and J lost 1; bases outside the gene matches: 3. CDR1 and CDR2 from the germline V gene are DFQATT and SNEGSKA (reference sequence). This CDR3 is CSARDRGFQETQYF. CDR3 nucleotide sequence: TGCAGTGCTAGGGACAGGGGATTCCAAGAGACCCAGTACTTC.

Many counts were recorded for this clonotype. The J gene is TRBJ2-5, the V gene TRBV27; no definite D call. CDR3 length: 13 amino acids. Trimming removed 6 bases at V and 5 bases at J, with 13 bases between. The germline V gene encodes CDR1 MNHEY and CDR2 SMNVEV (reference sequence). For the CDR3, the DNA is TGTGCCAGCAGAATCCGTAAAGGGGAGACCCAGTACTTC. Translating gives CASRIRKGETQYF.

Here the CDR3 reads CASSLGWGGGTGELFF. In DNA form, the CDR3 reads TGTGCCAGCAGCTTGGGTTGGGGGGGAGGCACCGGGGAGCTGTTTTTT. The V gene is TRBV11-2, the J gene TRBJ2-2; 7 bases align to TRBD2. The CDR3 loop spans 16 amino acids. Trimming removed 3 bases from V and 4 bases from J; junction bases left unmatched: 8. Per the germline V gene, CDR1 is SGHAT and CDR2 is FQNNGV.

At least ten counts were recorded for this clonotype. The chain employs TRBV5-1 and TRBJ2-7; tentative D call: TRBD1 (7 bases). The CDR3 totals 13 residues. Germline-derived CDR1 and CDR2 are SGHRS and YFSETQ. V lost 5 bases, J lost 7 bases, and 16 bases lay in between. DNA of the CDR3: TGCGCCAGCAGAGGAGGGGGCCTGCGGGAGCAGTACTTC. This translates into CASRGGGLREQYF.

At least ten counts were recorded for this clonotype. This sequence joins TRBV20-1 and TRBJ1-1; TRBD1 might be the D (5 bases). The germline gives CDR1 DFQATT, CDR2 SNEGSKA (reference sequence). V was trimmed by 1 base and J by 1 base, leaving 13 bases between them. The CDR3 is 15 residues long. CDR3 in DNA: TGCAGTGCTAGAGGGTCGGGCAGGGCGAACACTGAAGCTTTCTTT. Protein product: CSARGSGRANTEAFF.

This clonotype has at least ten counts. The rearrangement links TRBV5-1 to TRBJ2-7; D gene ambiguous. Germline V gene lookup returns CDR1 SGHRS and CDR2 YFSETQ. This CDR3 has 16 residues. The V gene lost 5 bases and the J gene lost 0 bases, with 18 bases spanning the gap. The CDR3 DNA sequence: TGCGCCAGCAGTCCCTCCTGGGCGGAATCCTCCTACGAGCAGTACTTC. Translating it yields CASSPSWAESSYEQYF. Full variable domain (remainder filled in from reference TRBV5-1 and TRBJ2-7): KAGVTQTPRYLIKTRGQQVTLSCSPISGHRSVSWYQQTPGQGLQFLFEYFSETQRNKGNFPGRFSGRQFSNSRSEMNVSTLELGDSALYLCASSPSWAESSYEQYFGPGTRLTVT.

This clonotype was seen more than once but under ten times. This chain links TRBV12-3 or TRBV12-4 with TRBJ1-6; 9 bases match TRBD1. Unmatched junction bases numbered 5, after V lost 4 bases and J lost 10 bases. This CDR3 contains 14 residues. CDR3 amino acids: CASSSGQGPSPLHF. For the CDR3, the DNA is TGTGCCAGCAGTTCGGGACAGGGACCCTCACCCCTCCACTTT.

This clonotype occurred many times. The chain employs TRBV29-1 and TRBJ1-5; a possible D gene is TRBD1 (6 bases). Trimming stripped 4 bases from V and 0 bases from J, with 25 bases between. CDR1 SQVTM and CDR2 ANQGSEA come from the germline V gene. The CDR3 is 19 amino acids. The CDR3 reads CSVVDGSQGSSYSNQPQHF. CDR3 DNA sequence: TGCAGCGTTGTGGATGGGAGTCAGGGGTCATCGTATAGCAATCAGCCCCAGCATTTT.